This TCR beta chain was sequenced during a study of T cells in localized non-small cell lung cancer. Regarding the study as a whole: Heterogeneity is still possible, as just one tumor region was sequenced. T cell clonality was highest in uninvolved adjacent lung, above tumor.

Sequencing used immunoSEQ multiplex PCR; TCRdb keeps in-frame clones, though not all of them. Of roughly 1,500 clones listed, under 25% are singletons. V gave up 7 bases and J gave up 8 bases; unmatched junction bases: 3. Germline V gives CDR1 WSHSY, CDR2 SAAADI. The CDR3 has 12 amino acids. This clone was counted a few times. Its matching antigen is unknown. The sequencing used lung tumor tissue, collected before any cancer treatment. This TCR was sampled from a male donor at least 60 years old with stage I lung adenocarcinoma. V and J are TRBV10-2 and TRBJ2-1, with 9 positions matching TRBD2. In DNA form, the CDR3 reads TGCGCCAGCAAGGTAGCGGGGGATGAGCAGTTCTTC. It specifies CASKVAGDEQFF.